The rows below give T cell receptor beta chains drawn from one sample of a study of identical twins. TCRdb ran MiXCR on the 5' RACE reads and lists one entry per CDR3 protein. The table has roughly 1,500,000 distinct CDR3 sequences, roughly a third seen once. Sequenced material: cord blood. Receptor source: a newborn girl in good health. Each CDR3 is given with its conserved first and last residue. Each record gives: CDR3 DNA, CDR3 protein, J gene, clone size, V gene, D gene. D genes are given only for firm matches. Not all rows give a size; the values are once, few, many and, for expanded clones, a class.

TGCAGTGCTAGACCCCCGATGGGGGCGAAATCAGATAATTCACCCCTCCACTTT,CSARPPMGAKSDNSPLHF,TRBJ1-6,-,TRBV20-1,-
TGTGCCAGTGGGACTGGGGCCAACGTCCTGACTTTC,CASGTGANVLTF,TRBJ2-6,few,TRBV3-1,-
TGCAGTGCTAGGGAGTTGCGGGGGGGCTTTTCAAATGAGCAGTTCTTC,CSARELRGGFSNEQFF,TRBJ2-1,few,TRBV20-1,TRBD2
TGCAGCGTTGGTGGCAGGACCTACGAGCAGTACTTC,CSVGGRTYEQYF,TRBJ2-7,few,TRBV29-1,-
TGCGCCAGCAGCTTGGCCCGGCAGCAAGAGACCCAGTACTTC,CASSLARQQETQYF,TRBJ2-5,few,TRBV5-1,-
TGTGCCAGCCGACTAGACTACGAGCAGTACTTC,CASRLDYEQYF,TRBJ2-7,many,TRBV6-1,-
TGCGCCAGCAGCTTGGTTCCCCAGGCCCAAGAGACCCAGTACTTC,CASSLVPQAQETQYF,TRBJ2-5,few,TRBV5-1,-
TGTGCCAGCAGCTTAAATAGGGGGTCGAATTCACCCCTCCACTTT,CASSLNRGSNSPLHF,TRBJ1-6,few,TRBV7-8,-
TGTGCCATCAGTGGTTCGGACAGCGGAGAGACCCAGTACTTC,CAISGSDSGETQYF,TRBJ2-5,-,TRBV10-3,-
TGTGCCAGCAGGAGGGACTCTACCACCTACGAGCAGTACTTC,CASRRDSTTYEQYF,TRBJ2-7,-,TRBV6-2/TRBV6-3,-
TGTGCCAGCAGCTTAGGGGACCGCTTTTACAATGAGCAGTTCTTC,CASSLGDRFYNEQFF,TRBJ2-1,-,TRBV7-2,-
TGCAGTGCGCGGGAGACTAGCGGATCTCGGAGCTCCTACGAGCAGTACTTC,CSARETSGSRSSYEQYF,TRBJ2-7,-,TRBV20-1,TRBD2
TGTGCCAGCAGGGGTAGCGGCTACACCGGGGAGCTGTTTTTT,CASRGSGYTGELFF,TRBJ2-2,few,TRBV25-1,-
TGTGCCAGCAGCCAAAACCAGGGTGTGGAGACCCAGTACTTC,CASSQNQGVETQYF,TRBJ2-5,few,TRBV4-2,-
TGTGCCAGCAGACCCGGGTCCCCCCCAGAGACCCAGTACTTC,CASRPGSPPETQYF,TRBJ2-5,-,TRBV7-8,-
TGTGCCAGCAGCCAAGATCCGGCGGGGGACGACACAGATACGCAGTATTTT,CASSQDPAGDDTDTQYF,TRBJ2-3,few,TRBV4-2,TRBD2
TGTGCCAGCTCACCGGCAGGCCTGGACTACGAGCAGTACTTC,CASSPAGLDYEQYF,TRBJ2-7,-,TRBV18,-
TGCAGCGTTGGAGCGGGTTCCAAAAACATTCAGTACTTC,CSVGAGSKNIQYF,TRBJ2-4,many,TRBV29-1,-
TGCAGTGCTGGAAGCGGCCTGTTAGAAGGAGAGACCCAGTACTTC,CSAGSGLLEGETQYF,TRBJ2-5,-,TRBV20-1,-
TGTGCCAGCAGCCAAGATCGATACGGCGAGCAGTACTTC,CASSQDRYGEQYF,TRBJ2-7,many,TRBV4-2,-
TGCAGTGCTAGAGGTTCCGGGACAGGGGGTGGCTACACCTTC,CSARGSGTGGGYTF,TRBJ1-2,few,TRBV20-1,TRBD1
TGTGCCAGCAGAACCGGGACTCTGAACACCGGGGAGCTGTTTTTT,CASRTGTLNTGELFF,TRBJ2-2,few,TRBV4-2,-
TGTGCCAGCAGTTTAGGCCTAGCGGGGGTCGGGTACCAAGAGACCCAGTACTTC,CASSLGLAGVGYQETQYF,TRBJ2-5,-,TRBV12-3/TRBV12-4,TRBD2
TGTGCCAGCAGCCAAGATGGATTCCTAGCGGGAACCAAAAACATTCAGTACTTC,CASSQDGFLAGTKNIQYF,TRBJ2-4,many,TRBV4-2,TRBD2
TGTGCCAGCAGTTTATCCAAGTACGACACTGAAGCTTTCTTT,CASSLSKYDTEAFF,TRBJ1-1,-,TRBV27,-
TGTGCCAGCAGGTATCTCAGGGACAGTAGCACAGATACGCAGTATTTT,CASRYLRDSSTDTQYF,TRBJ2-3,-,TRBV6-5,TRBD1
TGCGCCAGCAGCTTACGGACAGACACTGAAGCTTTCTTT,CASSLRTDTEAFF,TRBJ1-1,-,TRBV5-1,-
TGCGCCAGCAGCTTGGGGGCTGCGATGGAGACCCAGTACTTC,CASSLGAAMETQYF,TRBJ2-5,few,TRBV5-1,-
TGTGCCAGCAGCCAAGAAACCGGGACTAGCGGGGGAGGGTCGTTAAGCTCCTACAATGAGCAGTTCTTC,CASSQETGTSGGGSLSSYNEQFF,TRBJ2-1,few,TRBV14,TRBD2
TGTGCCATCAGGGAGTACACAGATACGCAGTATTTT,CAIREYTDTQYF,TRBJ2-3,few,TRBV10-3,-
TGTGCCAGCAGTTACCACAGCGGGGTACAACAAGAGACCCAGTACTTC,CASSYHSGVQQETQYF,TRBJ2-5,few,TRBV6-6,TRBD2
TGTGCCAGCGCCTTCCTAGGACAGGGCGATCAGCCCCAGCATTTT,CASAFLGQGDQPQHF,TRBJ1-5,few,TRBV6-1,TRBD1
TGTGCCAGCAGCTTAACCGGCAGGGGCTCCCGCACAGATACGCAGTATTTT,CASSLTGRGSRTDTQYF,TRBJ2-3,few,TRBV11-2,-
TGTGCCAGCAGTGTTCGATCGGGAGGAGGGAATGAGCAGTTCTTC,CASSVRSGGGNEQFF,TRBJ2-1,few,TRBV2,TRBD2
TGCGCCAGCAGCTTGCCGGCTGGGACAGGGCGTGGAAACTATGGCTACACCTTC,CASSLPAGTGRGNYGYTF,TRBJ1-2,-,TRBV5-1,TRBD1
TGTGCCAGCAGCCAAGTCCGAAAAAGGGGGAATGAGCAGTTCTTC,CASSQVRKRGNEQFF,TRBJ2-1,-,TRBV3-1,-
TGTGCCAGCAGTTTAAGGGACCGCATCTCCTACGAGCAGTACTTC,CASSLRDRISYEQYF,TRBJ2-7,few,TRBV28,-
TGTGCCAGCTCACGATGGACGGCGAGTAGCACAGGTACGCAGTATTTT,CASSRWTASSTGTQYF,TRBJ2-3,-,TRBV18,-
TGTGCCAGCAGTTTCACCCGGACAGGGGCGTATGGCTACACCTTC,CASSFTRTGAYGYTF,TRBJ1-2,-,TRBV12-3/TRBV12-4,TRBD1
TGTGCCAGCACTTACACTAGCGCATACCAAGAGACCCAGTACTTC,CASTYTSAYQETQYF,TRBJ2-5,few,TRBV6-6,TRBD2
TGCGCCAGCAGCTTGGAGTCCGGACTAGTCACAGATACGCAGTATTTT,CASSLESGLVTDTQYF,TRBJ2-3,-,TRBV5-1,TRBD2
TGCAGTGCCCAAAGGGACTTTTCGGTGTTTAACAATCAGCCCCGGCATTTT,CSAQRDFSVFNNQPRHF,TRBJ1-5,-,TRBV20-1,-
TGTGCCAGCAGTGAATGGGGGGGCCGTATGAACACTGAAGCTTTCTTT,CASSEWGGRMNTEAFF,TRBJ1-1,-,TRBV6-1,-
TGCAGTGCTAGTGGGGCAGGGAGCACGGATACGCAGTATTTT,CSASGAGSTDTQYF,TRBJ2-3,few,TRBV20-1,-
TGTGCCAGCAGTTTACTACCGCGGGGGGGACCGGATACGCAGTATTTT,CASSLLPRGGPDTQYF,TRBJ2-3,-,TRBV12-3/TRBV12-4,TRBD2